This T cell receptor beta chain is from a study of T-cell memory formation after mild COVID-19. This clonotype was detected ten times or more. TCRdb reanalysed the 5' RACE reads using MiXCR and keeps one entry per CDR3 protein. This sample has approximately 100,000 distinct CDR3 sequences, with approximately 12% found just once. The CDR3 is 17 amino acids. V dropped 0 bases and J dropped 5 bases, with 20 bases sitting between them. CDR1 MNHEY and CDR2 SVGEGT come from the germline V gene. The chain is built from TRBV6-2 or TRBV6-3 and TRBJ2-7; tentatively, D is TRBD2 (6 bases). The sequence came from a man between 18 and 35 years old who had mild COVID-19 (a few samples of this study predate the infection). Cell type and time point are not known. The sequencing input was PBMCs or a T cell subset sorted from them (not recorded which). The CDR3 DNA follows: TGTGCCAGCAGTTACTCCCCTCAGGTAGGAGGGTACCACGAGCAGTACTTC. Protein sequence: CASSYSPQVGGYHEQYF.